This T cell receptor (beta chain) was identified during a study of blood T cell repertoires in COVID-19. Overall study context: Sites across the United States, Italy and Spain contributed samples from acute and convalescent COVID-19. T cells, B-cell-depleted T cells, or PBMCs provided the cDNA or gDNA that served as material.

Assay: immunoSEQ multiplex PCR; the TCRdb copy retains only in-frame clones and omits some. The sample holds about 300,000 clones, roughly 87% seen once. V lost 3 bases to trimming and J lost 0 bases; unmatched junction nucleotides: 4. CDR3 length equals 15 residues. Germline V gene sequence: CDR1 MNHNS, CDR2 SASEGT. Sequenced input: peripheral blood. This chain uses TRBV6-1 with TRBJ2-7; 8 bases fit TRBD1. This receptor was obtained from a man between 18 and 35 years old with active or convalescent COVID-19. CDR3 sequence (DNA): TGTGCCAGCAGTGACCACAGGGGGGACTCCTACGAGCAGTACTTC. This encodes CASSDHRGDSYEQYF.